This T cell receptor (beta chain) was sequenced during a study of T cells in Graves' hyperthyroidism and ophthalmopathy. This clonotype has more than one count but fewer than ten. The source material, RNA transcripts, was used to amplify TCR beta CDR3 regions. When the TCR CDR3 underwent first-round RT-PCR, the HTBI primer set was used. MiXCR was run by TCRdb on the multiplex PCR reads, yielding one entry per CDR3 protein. In the table there are 600,000 to 900,000 distinct CDR3 sequences, roughly 15% of which are singletons. Trimming left V 0 bases short and J 1 base short, with 12 bases between. Germline V lookup: CDR1 LNHDA, CDR2 SQIVND (reference sequence). The CDR3 runs to 16 residues.

The sequencing input was blood. This chain uses TRBV19 with TRBJ1-1; no clear D. The sequence derives from a man aged 18 to 30 with Graves' hyperthyroidism. This chain's CDR3 is CASSIDRIVGNTEAFF. DNA for the CDR3: TGTGCCAGTAGTATAGATCGCATCGTGGGGAACACTGAAGCTTTCTTT.